This T cell receptor (beta chain) comes out of a study of shared clonotypes between healthy human individuals. The method was immunoSEQ multiplex PCR; TCRdb's version includes in-frame clones alone and lacks a portion of them. The table lists about 1,900,000 clones, approximately 94% of them singletons. This clone was seen just once. Other nucleotide sequences from this sample produce the same CDR3. The CDR3 runs to 14 residues. The junction had 7 bases not matched to a gene; V was cut back by 3 bases and J by 5 bases. CDR1 is SQVTM and CDR2 is ANQGSEA in the germline V gene. In the naive CD8 group, cells lacked CD45RO and were positively selected for CCR7, so terminally differentiated effector memory CD45RA+ cells were left out.

This sequence originates from a man younger than 35 in good health. The V call is TRBV29-1, the J call TRBJ1-2; 9 nucleotides match TRBD1. The sample taken for sequencing was naive CD8+ T cells sorted from blood. Here the CDR3 reads CSVEAGQGYYGYTF. The CDR3 DNA follows: TGCAGCGTTGAGGCGGGACAGGGTTATTATGGCTACACCTTC.